The 24 T cell receptor beta chains reported below all come from one sample, sequenced in a study of regulatory T cells in long-lasting Graves disease. Time point here: newly diagnosed GD, antithyroid drugs for less than 3 months. PBMC RNA served as the TCR library source. CDR3 regions were amplified by Arm-PCR using iRepertoire HTBI primers to build TCR beta libraries. MiXCR, applied by TCRdb to the multiplex PCR reads, yields one record per CDR3 protein. Among about 540,000 distinct CDR3 sequences, less than 15% were seen once, and the ten largest hold roughly a tenth. This same sample was also part of a study on T cells in Graves' hyperthyroidism and ophthalmopathy.

Sequenced material: peripheral blood mononuclear cells (PBMCs), taken at new diagnosis, from a patient treated with antithyroid drugs. The source is a man aged 30-40 years with Graves disease.

J is TRBJ1-6 and V is TRBV3-1; 9 bases line up with TRBD1. V lost 3 bases and J lost 9; bases outside the gene matches: 3. This CDR3 has 14 residues. The germline gives CDR1 LGHDT, CDR2 YNNKEL (reference sequence). CDR3 amino acids: CASSQTGGSSPLHF. The CDR3, as DNA: TGTGCCAGCAGCCAGACAGGGGGATCTTCACCCCTCCACTTT.

The J gene is TRBJ1-2, the V gene TRBV25-1, with D uncertain. This CDR3 has 16 residues. Germline-derived CDR1 and CDR2 are MGHDK and SYGVNS. Trimming removed 1 base from V and 3 bases from J, with 15 bases in between. CDR3 bases: TGTGCCAGCAGTGAATTCGATGGCAGCCCTGACTATGGCTACACCTTC. This translates into CASSEFDGSPDYGYTF.

This clonotype turned up a few times. The genes are TRBV30 and TRBJ1-1; TRBD1 aligns across 8 bases. Germline V gene lookup returns CDR1 GTSNPN and CDR2 SVGIG (reference sequence). This CDR3 has 15 amino acids. V was clipped by 5 bases and J by 0 bases; unmatched bases: 8. The CDR3 DNA reads TGTGCCTGGCGTAATCCGGACAGGGTGAACACTGAAGCTTTCTTT. This gives the protein CAWRNPDRVNTEAFF.

V usage is TRBV20-1 and J usage is TRBJ2-3; the match to TRBD1 covers 7 bases. The CDR3 runs to 15 residues. The germline V gene encodes CDR1 DFQATT and CDR2 SNEGSKA (reference sequence). The junction had 8 bases not matched to a gene; V was cut back by 4 bases and J by 1 base. In nucleotides, the CDR3 is TGCAGTGCTACCACAGGGGCGAGGGGCACAGATACGCAGTATTTT. This sequence encodes CSATTGARGTDTQYF.

With regard to this clonotype: This may come from a read error, since a much larger clone is one base off. The J gene is TRBJ2-2, the V gene TRBV6-5; D is possibly TRBD1 or TRBD2 (5 bases each). Trimming took off 3 bases at V and 9 bases at J, with 14 bases between the two ends. Per germline, CDR1 MNHEY and CDR2 SVGAGI. CDR3 length: 14 amino acids. The CDR3 spells CASSYGAGTRELFF. The CDR3 DNA sequence: TGTGCCAGCAGTTATGGAGCTGGGACCAGGGAGCTGTTTTTT.

Ten or more counts support this clonotype. This chain connects TRBV3-1 to TRBJ1-1, with D perhaps TRBD1 (5 bases). Per germline, CDR1 LGHDT and CDR2 YNNKEL (reference sequence). Trimming cost V 0 bases and J 3 bases, with 14 bases left between them. This CDR3 spans 16 amino acids. CDR3 loop: CASSQEGVRADTEAFF. CDR3 bases: TGTGCCAGCAGCCAAGAGGGGGTAAGGGCGGACACTGAAGCTTTCTTT.

The sample holds many counts of this clonotype. V gene TRBV20-1 combines with J gene TRBJ2-4, with 14 bases fitting TRBD2. J was trimmed by 4 bases and V by 6 bases; bases with no gene match: 8. This CDR3 contains 16 residues. Germline lookup yields CDR1 DFQATT and CDR2 SNEGSKA (reference sequence). The CDR3 region is CSATMGLAGAKNIQYF. In DNA form, the CDR3 reads TGCAGTGCAACTATGGGACTAGCGGGAGCTAAAAACATTCAGTACTTC.

This clonotype occurred many times. V gene TRBV2 combines with J gene TRBJ1-1; TRBD1 is a possible D gene (5 bases). This CDR3 region has 13 residues. V lost 8 bases and J lost 4, with 14 bases in between. CDR1 is SNHLY, CDR2 FYNNEI, per germline. This CDR3 reads CASCYRFRTEAFF. For the CDR3, the DNA is TGTGCCAGCTGCTACAGGTTTCGCACTGAAGCTTTCTTT.

This clonotype was seen repeatedly, ten times or more. V gene TRBV12-3 or TRBV12-4 combines with J gene TRBJ2-5; possible D gene TRBD2, 5 bases. V lost 6 bases to trimming and J lost 5 bases, with 16 bases between them. This CDR3 comprises 14 residues. This CDR3 is CASSGLLEVETQYF. As DNA, the CDR3 is TGTGCCAGCAGCGGACTCCTGGAGGTGGAGACCCAGTACTTC.

This clonotype was detected many times. The chain uses TRBV12-5 and TRBJ1-5; 9 bases line up with TRBD1. CDR1 and CDR2 from the germline V gene are LGHNT and FRNRAP. This CDR3 has 18 residues. Trimming at V came to 2 bases and at J to 1 base, leaving 9 bases not matched to a gene. The CDR3, as DNA: TGTGCTAGTGGTTTGTGGTCGGGACAGGGACGGAGCAATCAGCCCCAGCATTTT. It yields the protein CASGLWSGQGRSNQPQHF.

In its sample, this clonotype was seen many times. The rearrangement links TRBV6-5 to TRBJ2-5; D gene unclear. The CDR3 loop spans 14 amino acids. Germline CDR1 MNHEY, CDR2 SVGAGI. Trimming cost V 2 bases and J 1 base, with 8 bases left between them. The CDR3 here is CASSYIQGQETQYF. In DNA form, the CDR3 reads TGTGCCAGCAGTTACATTCAAGGCCAAGAGACCCAGTACTTC.

This clonotype was seen ten or more times. The J gene is TRBJ2-7, the V gene TRBV6-1; D gene ambiguous. Trimming stripped 4 bases from V and 0 bases from J, with 10 bases between. This CDR3 spans 14 amino acids. CDR1 is MNHNS, CDR2 SASEGT, per germline. The CDR3 coding sequence is TGTGCCAGCAGTGGCCGGTCAAGCTCCTACGAGCAGTACTTC. It yields the protein CASSGRSSSYEQYF.

This clonotype was recorded many times. The chain has TRBV5-1 and TRBJ2-3; D ambiguous. This CDR3 has 15 amino acids. The V gene lost 0 bases and the J gene lost 2 bases, with 10 bases spanning the gap. Germline loops: CDR1 SGHRS, CDR2 YFSETQ. CDR3 residues: CASSLGIGTTDTQYF. CDR3 coding DNA: TGCGCCAGCAGCTTGGGTATCGGCACCACAGATACGCAGTATTTT.

Only a few counts were recorded for this clonotype. The gene calls are TRBV2 and TRBJ2-1; 11 bases are a match to TRBD2. V dropped 8 bases and J dropped 7; count of bases not matched to a gene: 4. The germline V gene has CDR1 SNHLY and CDR2 FYNNEI. The CDR3 runs 13 residues. Here the CDR3 DNA reads TGTGCCAGCTTTAGGACTAGCGGGAATGAGCAGTTCTTC. Its protein is CASFRTSGNEQFF. The complete variable domain, with remaining parts taken from reference TRBV2 and TRBJ2-1, reads EPEVTQTPSHQVTQMGQEVILRCVPISNHLYFYWYRQILGQKVEFLVSFYNNEISEKSEIFDDQFSVERPDGSNFTLKIRSTKLEDSAMYFCASFRTSGNEQFFGPGTRLTVL.

This clonotype was counted ten times or more. This chain connects TRBV28 to TRBJ2-2; 7 bases agree with TRBD1. In germline, CDR1 is MDHEN, CDR2 SYDVKM. With 5 bases clipped from V and 0 bases from J, the junction kept 18 bases outside the gene matches. The CDR3 has 20 residues. The CDR3 DNA sequence: TGTGCCAGCAGTCCATCTCTGGACAGGACTGGACCCCCGAACACCGGGGAGCTGTTTTTT. The encoded protein is CASSPSLDRTGPPNTGELFF.

The rearrangement uses TRBV6-2 or TRBV6-3 and TRBJ2-4; tentative D call: TRBD1 (6 bases). The V end lost 5 bases, the J end lost 1 base, and 12 bases lay between the germline ends. The CDR3 runs to 15 residues. CDR1 and CDR2 from the germline V gene are MNHEY and SVGEGT. The chain's CDR3 is CASSGYRVAKNIQYF. CDR3 DNA sequence: TGTGCCAGCAGTGGATACAGGGTGGCCAAAAACATTCAGTACTTC.

The table lists this clonotype with many counts. V is TRBV12-3 or TRBV12-4 and J is TRBJ1-5; 8 bases match TRBD1. J was trimmed by 6 bases and V by 2 bases; bases with no gene match: 6. The CDR3 is 15 amino acids. Here the CDR3 reads CASSLTGGTFQPQHF. Written as DNA, the CDR3 is TGTGCCAGCAGTTTAACAGGGGGAACGTTTCAGCCCCAGCATTTT.

This clonotype was observed many times. V is TRBV29-1 and J is TRBJ2-7; D call uncertain. Germline CDR1 is SQVTM and CDR2 is ANQGSEA. Trimming cost V 4 bases and J 5 bases, with 15 bases left between them. The length of the CDR3 is 13 residues. CDR3 sequence (DNA): TGCAGCGTTGGAAGGAATCAAATGGACGAGCAGTACTTC. Encoded protein: CSVGRNQMDEQYF.

About this clonotype: A much larger clonotype is one base distant, so this may be a read error. The conserved phenylalanine or tryptophan normally closing the CDR3 is absent here, so this likely arose from a read error. Here the CDR3 reads CASSDGAGGAQETQYL. CDR3 coding DNA: TGCGCCAGCAGTGACGGAGCGGGAGGGGCCCAAGAGACCCAGTACCTC. The chain carries TRBV10-1 and TRBJ2-5, with TRBD2 matching 10 bases. The V segment lost 3 bases and the J segment 1 base; nucleotides outside the gene matches: 5. This CDR3 spans 16 amino acids. From germline, CDR1 is WNHNN and CDR2 SYGVQD (reference sequence).

This clonotype was recorded at least ten times. This chain links TRBV27 with TRBJ2-7, with 16 bases matching TRBD2. V shed 4 bases and J 5 bases; nucleotides not matched to a gene: 11. Germline loops: CDR1 MNHEY, CDR2 SMNVEV (reference sequence). The CDR3 extends over 18 amino acids. CDR3 nucleotide sequence: TGTGCCAGCAGTTCCCCGGGACTAGCGGGAGGGTTCCTGAACGAGCAGTACTTC. Protein product: CASSSPGLAGGFLNEQYF.

This clonotype was recorded many times. This chain connects TRBV12-3 or TRBV12-4 to TRBJ2-3; unclear D gene. The V end lost 6 bases, the J end lost 6 bases, and 10 bases lay between the germline ends. The length of the CDR3 is 12 residues. In nucleotides, the CDR3 is TGTGCCAGCAGCCCCGGTGGGGATACGCAGTATTTT. Translation gives CASSPGGDTQYF.

The chain employs TRBV18 and TRBJ1-1; D not certain. This CDR3 is 14 amino acids long. Per the germline V gene, CDR1 is KGHSH and CDR2 is LQKENI. The V and J ends lost 1 base and 4 bases respectively, with 10 bases between them. CDR3 in DNA: TGTGCCAGCTCACCACGCGGGGTCGGCACTGAAGCTTTCTTT. Translated, it gives CASSPRGVGTEAFF.

Comments on this clonotype: Being one base from a much bigger clone, this may be a read error. The rearrangement uses TRBV5-1 and TRBJ2-1; TRBD1 might be the D (6 bases). Germline V gene data show CDR1 as SGHRS and CDR2 as YFSETQ. This CDR3 spans 14 amino acids. The CDR3: CVSSEGDTQGEQFF. DNA for the CDR3: TGCGTCAGCAGCGAGGGGGACACCCAGGGGGAGCAGTTCTTC.

The chain joins TRBV5-1 to TRBJ1-3, with 11 bases matching TRBD1. J was trimmed by 4 bases and V by 5 bases; bases with no gene match: 8. This CDR3 is 16 amino acids long. From germline, CDR1 is SGHRS and CDR2 YFSETQ. CDR3 DNA: TGCGCCAGCAGGCGGACAGGGGGCTTGGGAGGAAACACCATATATTTT. Translated, it gives CASRRTGGLGGNTIYF.